This record covers a single T cell receptor (beta chain). Its target is unknown. Profiled with immunoSEQ multiplex PCR; TCRdb holds only in-frame clones, not every one. The top ten hold roughly 3.5% of the sample, which has about 58,000 clones, about 92% seen once. This specimen comes from a study of identifying expanded T cells in peripheral blood. No infections or other immune events were documented during collection. Study-level results: Variance in clone template counts between approximately two-week samples significantly increased with total template count across all healthy donors.

CDR3 length: 14 amino acids. Trimming shortened V by 4 bases and J by 1 base, and 10 bases separated the two germline ends. The germline CDR1 and CDR2 sequences are SGDLS and YYNGEE. The receptor's source is a person aged 18 to 75 in good health. This rearrangement joins TRBV9 to TRBJ2-3; D not resolved. Sequencing used blood. The CDR3 loop reads CASSPNPGTDTQYF. In DNA form, the CDR3 reads TGTGCCAGCAGCCCAAACCCGGGCACAGATACGCAGTATTTT. Supplemented by reference TRBV9 and TRBJ2-3, the full variable domain reads DSGVTQTPKHLITATGQRVTLRCSPRSGDLSVYWYQQSLDQGLQFLIQYYNGEERAKGNILERFSAQQFPDLHSELNLSSLELGDSALYFCASSPNPGTDTQYFGPGTRLTVL.